Presented here are 17 T cell receptor beta chains from one specimen sequenced in a study of OX40 agonist ivuxolimab in advanced cancers. Library preparation employed the immunoSEQ multiplex PCR assay. In TCRdb, the immuneACCESS table is reduced to in-frame sequences with V and J assigned. These tables do not hold every clone; where another copy was compared, an unresolved V gene accounts for under half, and the others remain unexplained. Recorded for this sample are approximately 70,000 clones; 87% of them occurred a single time. In total, the top ten clones hold around 0.8% of the sample. The source material was CD4+ or CD8+ T cells sorted from blood, sampled in a trial of the OX40 agonist ivuxolimab. The receptors shown here come from an adult with an advanced solid tumor such as melanoma, head and neck, liver or kidney cancer.

This chain uses TRBV19 with TRBJ1-1; D possibly corresponds to TRBD1 (5 bases). The CDR3 sequence is 14 residues long. Trimming pared 7 bases from V and 5 bases from J, leaving 17 bases between. Germline V gives CDR1 LNHDA, CDR2 SQIVND (reference sequence). In nucleotides, the CDR3 is TGTGCCAGTACCTTAGGAGGGGCTGGGACTGAAGCTTTCTTT. This gives the protein CASTLGGAGTEAFF.

The rearrangement uses TRBV27 and TRBJ2-7; either TRBD1 or TRBD2 may supply D (5 bases each). The CDR3 runs 14 residues. Trimming left V 6 bases short and J 6 bases short, with 18 bases between. The germline CDR1 and CDR2 sequences are MNHEY and SMNVEV (reference sequence). The CDR3, as DNA: TGTGCCAGCAGCCCTGGAAGAGCAGGGACCGAGCAGTACTTC. This translates into CASSPGRAGTEQYF.

The chain recombines TRBV6-5 with TRBJ1-2, with D unclear. Germline lookup yields CDR1 MNHEY and CDR2 SVGAGI. V lost 0 bases and J lost 7, with 12 bases in between. This CDR3 region has 14 residues. CDR3 protein: CASSYSAGRTGYTF. In nucleotides, the CDR3 is TGTGCCAGCAGTTACTCAGCGGGGAGGACTGGCTACACCTTC.

The chain recombines TRBV18 with TRBJ2-7; no clear D. Germline V gene sequence: CDR1 KGHSH, CDR2 LQKENI. The CDR3 totals 15 residues. The germline V and J ends were trimmed by 4 bases and 0 bases, with 13 bases remaining between them. CDR3 bases: TGTGCCAGCTCACTTACCGGGTCTAACTCCTACGAGCAGTACTTC. Translating it yields CASSLTGSNSYEQYF.

The chain couples TRBV10-2 to TRBJ2-7; the match to TRBD2 covers 8 bases. J gave up 1 base and V 6 bases, and 2 bases lay outside the gene matches. The CDR3 length is 13 residues. The germline CDR1 and CDR2 sequences are WSHSY and SAAADI. CDR3 loop: CASRLAASYEQYF. In DNA form, the CDR3 reads TGCGCCAGCAGACTAGCGGCTTCCTACGAGCAGTACTTC.

The chain has TRBV6-6 and TRBJ2-3; D is possibly TRBD1 or TRBD2 (5 bases each). Trimming shortened V by 7 bases and J by 0 bases, and 8 bases separated the two germline ends. Germline V gene data show CDR1 as MNHNY and CDR2 as SVGAGI (reference sequence). The CDR3 totals 13 residues. The CDR3, as DNA: TGTGCCAGCATTGGGGGTAGCACAGATACGCAGTATTTT. This codes for CASIGGSTDTQYF.

The count of this clone is one. The genes are TRBV5-6 and TRBJ2-1; D is ambiguous. The CDR3 has 13 amino acids. V gave up 2 bases and J gave up 7 bases, with 10 bases separating them. CDR1 SGHDT and CDR2 YYEEEE come from the germline V gene. The CDR3 here is CASSLISRNEQFF. CDR3 DNA sequence: TGTGCCAGCAGCTTAATCTCCCGGAATGAGCAGTTCTTC. Full variable domain (missing parts from reference TRBV5-6 and TRBJ2-1): DAGVTQSPTHLIKTRGQQVTLRCSPKSGHDTVSWYQQALGQGPQFIFQYYEEEERQRGNFPDRFSGHQFPNYSSELNVNALLLGDSALYLCASSLISRNEQFFGPGTRLTVL.

This rearrangement joins TRBV5-6 to TRBJ2-1; 11 bases line up with TRBD2. Germline V gives CDR1 SGHDT, CDR2 YYEEEE. The CDR3 runs to 15 residues. After removal of 3 bases from V and 10 bases from J, the junction contained 9 bases not matched to a gene. CDR3 protein: CASSSELAGGWEQFF. The CDR3 nucleotides are TGTGCCAGCAGCTCCGAGCTAGCGGGGGGCTGGGAGCAGTTCTTC.

Here the CDR3 reads CASSLVGTGELFF. The CDR3 coding sequence is TGCGCCAGCAGCTTGGTCGGAACCGGGGAGCTGTTTTTT. The gene calls are TRBV5-1 and TRBJ2-2; D not resolved. The CDR3 sequence is 13 residues long. V gave up 0 bases and J gave up 5 bases, with 5 bases separating them. The germline CDR1 and CDR2 sequences are SGHRS and YFSETQ.

The chain links TRBV11-2 to TRBJ2-5; possibly TRBD1 for D (5 bases). Looked up from germline, CDR1 is SGHAT and CDR2 is FQNNGV. The V end was cut by 5 bases, the J end by 5 bases, with 18 bases between. The length of the CDR3 is 15 residues. CDR3 DNA: TGTGCCAGCAGCCCTTGGCAGGGCCGTCGGGAGACCCAGTACTTC. As protein: CASSPWQGRRETQYF.

This rearrangement joins TRBV11-3 to TRBJ2-5; D might be TRBD2 (6 bases). The ends were cut back, 5 bases at V and 1 base at J, with 11 bases in the middle. CDR3 length equals 14 residues. Germline V gives CDR1 SGHNT, CDR2 YENEEA. The CDR3 nucleotides read TGTGCCAGCAGCGGCGGAGGGGCCCAAGAGACCCAGTACTTC. Amino acid sequence: CASSGGGAQETQYF.

This chain connects TRBV28 to TRBJ2-4; maybe TRBD2 (6 bases). The V gene's germline CDR1 is MDHEN and CDR2 SYDVKM. The V gene lost 6 bases and the J gene lost 8 bases, with 11 bases spanning the gap. This CDR3 contains 12 residues. Here the CDR3 DNA reads TGTGCCAGCAGCCGCGGGGACGACATTCAGTACTTC. Protein: CASSRGDDIQYF.

The V call is TRBV6-5, the J call TRBJ2-5; 8 bases map to TRBD1. V lost 8 bases to trimming and J lost 6 bases; unmatched junction nucleotides: 11. Germline V gene data show CDR1 as MNHEY and CDR2 as SVGAGI. This CDR3 has 14 amino acids. This CDR3 is CASQGGRQGQTQYF. The CDR3 DNA follows: TGTGCCAGCCAAGGGGGGCGACAGGGGCAGACCCAGTACTTC.

The rearrangement joins TRBV11-2 to TRBJ2-3; D may be TRBD1 (5 bases). Germline CDR1 reads SGHAT; CDR2 reads FQNNGV. V lost 3 bases and J 6 bases, leaving 16 bases between the germline ends. The CDR3 has 15 residues. The DNA for the CDR3 is TGTGCCAGCAGCTTCCGGGTCAGTCAGGGCGATACGCAGTATTTT. Its protein product is CASSFRVSQGDTQYF.

DNA for the CDR3: TGTGCCAGCCGACAGGACAGAAGACAAGAGACCCAGTACTTC. This translates into CASRQDRRQETQYF. The V gene is TRBV18, the J gene TRBJ2-5; a possible D gene is TRBD1 (6 bases). V was shortened by 8 bases and J by 2 bases, with 15 bases between the two germline ends. The CDR3 is 14 residues long. From germline, CDR1 is KGHSH and CDR2 LQKENI.

The chain employs TRBV7-3 and TRBJ2-3; possible D gene TRBD2, 6 bases. Trimming took off 5 bases at V and 5 bases at J, with 14 bases between the two ends. This CDR3 is 14 amino acids long. The germline V gene has CDR1 SGHTA and CDR2 FQGTGA. CDR3 in amino acids: CASSPSLGGDTQYF. The CDR3 DNA follows: TGTGCCAGCAGCCCCTCCCTGGGGGGAGATACGCAGTATTTT.

V and J are TRBV6-5 and TRBJ1-2; 7 bases are shared with TRBD1. The CDR3 consists of 13 residues. The V segment lost 6 bases and the J segment 5 bases; nucleotides outside the gene matches: 6. CDR1 and CDR2 (germline): MNHEY, SVGAGI. CDR3 in amino acids: CASRNPGQYGYTF. The CDR3 nucleotides are TGTGCCAGCAGAAACCCGGGACAGTATGGCTACACCTTC.